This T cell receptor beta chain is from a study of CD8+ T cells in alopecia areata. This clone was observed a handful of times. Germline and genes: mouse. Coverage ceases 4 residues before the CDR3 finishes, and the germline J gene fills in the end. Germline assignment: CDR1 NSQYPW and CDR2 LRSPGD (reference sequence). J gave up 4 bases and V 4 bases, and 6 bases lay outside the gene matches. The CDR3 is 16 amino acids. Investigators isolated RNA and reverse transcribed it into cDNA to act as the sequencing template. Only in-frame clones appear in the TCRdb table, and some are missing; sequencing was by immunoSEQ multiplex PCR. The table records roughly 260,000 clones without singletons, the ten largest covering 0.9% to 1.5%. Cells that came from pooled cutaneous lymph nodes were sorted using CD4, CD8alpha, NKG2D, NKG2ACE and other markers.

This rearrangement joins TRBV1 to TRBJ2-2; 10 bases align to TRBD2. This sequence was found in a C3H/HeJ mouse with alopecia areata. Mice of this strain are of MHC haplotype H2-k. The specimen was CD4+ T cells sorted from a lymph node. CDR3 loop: CTCSGGTGVGTGQLYF. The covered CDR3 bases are TGCACCTGCAGTGGAGGGACTGGGGTTGGCACCGGG.